One sample yielded the 14 T cell receptor beta chains listed below, sequenced in a study of T cell responses to AZD1222 COVID-19 vaccine. Produced via immunoSEQ multiplex PCR; TCRdb's table is partial and in-frame only. The repertoire includes some 90,000 clones, 70% to 90% of them detected once, and around 21% sits in the top ten. The sample here was peripheral blood, taken on day 0 of AZD1222 vaccination. All receptors derive from an adult in good health.

This chain links TRBV14 with TRBJ2-3; D perhaps matches TRBD2 (5 bases). This CDR3 has 12 amino acids. Germline V gene sequence: CDR1 SGHDN, CDR2 FVKESK. Deletions cut 4 bases from V and 5 bases from J, with 7 bases between. CDR3 DNA sequence: TGTGCCAGCAGCCCCGGGGTAGATACGCAGTATTTT. This gives the protein CASSPGVDTQYF.

This clone was recorded once. The V and J genes are TRBV28 and TRBJ2-1; no reliable D call. Germline CDR1 reads MDHEN; CDR2 reads SYDVKM. Trimming cost V 5 bases and J 8 bases, with 13 bases left between them. This CDR3 region has 13 residues. CDR3 residues: CASSHHESDEQFF. The CDR3 region has the DNA TGTGCCAGCAGTCATCATGAGAGCGATGAGCAGTTCTTC.

The chain uses TRBV7-2 and TRBJ1-5; TRBD1 matches at 8 bases. The germline V gene encodes CDR1 SGHTA and CDR2 FQGNSA. The V and J ends lost 5 bases and 4 bases, in that order; junction bases with no gene match: 7. The CDR3 is 15 residues long. This chain's CDR3 is CASSVIQGVNQPQHF. In DNA form, the CDR3 reads TGTGCCAGCAGCGTGATACAGGGGGTGAATCAGCCCCAGCATTTT. Full variable domain (outside the CDR3, taken from reference TRBV7-2 and TRBJ1-5): GAGVSQSPSNKVTEKGKDVELRCDPISGHTALYWYRQSLGQGLEFLIYFQGNSAPDKSGLPSDRFSAERTGGSVSTLTIQRTQQEDSAVYLCASSVIQGVNQPQHFGDGTRLSIL.

This clone was observed a few times. The rearrangement links TRBV5-5 to TRBJ2-7; possibly TRBD1 for D (5 bases). This CDR3 contains 12 residues. CDR1 and CDR2 from the germline V gene are SGHKS and YYEKEE (reference sequence). V shed 4 bases and J shed 3 bases, with 8 bases lying between them. The CDR3 bases are TGTGCCAGCAGCCATACAGGCTACGAGCAGTACTTC. Amino acids: CASSHTGYEQYF. Filled out from reference TRBV5-5 and TRBJ2-7, the complete variable domain reads DAGVTQSPTHLIKTRGQQVTLRCSPISGHKSVSWYQQVLGQGPQFIFQYYEKEERGRGNFPDRFSARQFPNYSSELNVNALLLGDSALYLCASSHTGYEQYFGPGTRLTVT.

This chain links TRBV6-1 with TRBJ1-5; TRBD1 agrees at 9 bases. V was pared by 4 bases and J by 2 bases, with 6 bases of the junction left unmatched. The CDR3 is 16 residues long. Germline V gene sequence: CDR1 MNHNS, CDR2 SASEGT. CDR3 region: CASSVTGGEGNQPQHF. DNA of the CDR3: TGTGCCAGCAGTGTCACAGGGGGCGAGGGCAATCAGCCCCAGCATTTT.

This chain connects TRBV7-2 to TRBJ2-7; D is tentatively TRBD1 or TRBD2 (5 bases each). V dropped 3 bases and J dropped 3 bases, with 12 bases sitting between them. In germline, CDR1 is SGHTA, CDR2 FQGNSA. This CDR3 is built from 14 residues. CDR3 sequence (DNA): TGTGCCAGCAGCTTTGGGGACCCTATCTACGAGCAGTACTTC. It codes for CASSFGDPIYEQYF.

A single count supports this clone. The rearrangement joins TRBV11-1 to TRBJ2-3, with 8 positions matching TRBD2. Looked up from germline, CDR1 is SGHAT and CDR2 is FQDESV (reference sequence). The CDR3 contains 18 residues. J was trimmed by 1 base and V by 0 bases; bases with no gene match: 9. The CDR3 here is CASSLALSGSKGTDTQYF. CDR3 DNA sequence: TGTGCCAGCAGCTTAGCTCTGAGCGGGAGTAAAGGCACAGATACGCAGTATTTT.

The sample holds one count of this clone. The rearrangement uses TRBV23-1 and TRBJ1-1; D is perhaps TRBD1 (6 bases). TRBV23-1 is noted as an ORF with a role that remains uncertain. V gave up 6 bases and J gave up 4 bases, with 15 bases separating them. The CDR3 runs 14 residues. The CDR3 region has the DNA TGCGCCAGCAGGACACAGGGCCGATTCACTGAAGCTTTCTTT. As protein: CASRTQGRFTEAFF.

The V call is TRBV6-2 or TRBV6-3, the J call TRBJ1-5, with D uncertain. CDR1 and CDR2 from the germline V gene are MNHEY and SVGEGT. Trimming cost V 2 bases and J 0 bases, with 8 bases left between them. The CDR3 spans 15 residues. Here the CDR3 reads CASSYARYSNQPQHF. The CDR3 bases are TGTGCCAGCAGTTACGCCCGATATAGCAATCAGCCCCAGCATTTT.

The chain is built from TRBV6-2 or TRBV6-3 and TRBJ1-2; no definite D call. Between the trimmed V and J ends, which lost 4 bases and 0 bases, there was a span of 21 bases. CDR1 and CDR2 from the germline V gene are MNHEY and SVGEGT. This CDR3 contains 18 residues. The CDR3 loop is CASSWLRPQEAPNYGYTF. In DNA form, the CDR3 reads TGTGCCAGCAGTTGGCTACGGCCCCAAGAGGCCCCTAACTATGGCTACACCTTC.

About this clone: Because the CDR3's place on the DNA is in doubt, the DNA is left out and the CDR3 is given as listed by TCRdb. The gene calls are TRBV24-1 and TRBJ2-1; the D call in the table, TRBD2, was not verified against the DNA. The V gene's germline CDR1 is KGHDR and CDR2 SFDVKD. The CDR3 has 15 amino acids, counting both end residues. The chain's CDR3 is CATSDSQDFGNEQFF.

V is TRBV5-8 and J is TRBJ2-3; a weak D match, TRBD2 (6 bases). Germline CDR1 reads SGHTS; CDR2 reads YDEGEE. Trimming stripped 5 bases from V and 4 bases from J, with 8 bases between. This CDR3 region has 12 residues. In DNA, the CDR3 is TGTGCCAGCAGGTGGGGGGCAGATACGCAGTATTTT. Translated, it gives CASRWGADTQYF.

This chain joins TRBV11-1 and TRBJ2-5, with TRBD2 matching over 9 bases. After removal of 3 bases from V and 0 bases from J, the junction contained 5 bases not matched to a gene. CDR1 is SGHAT and CDR2 is FQDESV in the germline V gene (reference sequence). The CDR3 sequence is 16 residues long. The CDR3 sequence is CASSFGGGAYQETQYF. In nucleotides, the CDR3 is TGTGCCAGCAGCTTTGGCGGGGGGGCGTACCAAGAGACCCAGTACTTC. Full variable domain (remainder filled in from reference TRBV11-1 and TRBJ2-5): EAEVAQSPRYKITEKSQAVAFWCDPISGHATLYWYRQILGQGPELLVQFQDESVVDDSQLPKDRFSAERLKGVDSTLKIQPAELGDSAMYLCASSFGGGAYQETQYFGPGTRLLVL.

The chain links TRBV29-1 to TRBJ2-7; possibly TRBD1 for D (6 bases). This CDR3 is built from 12 residues. V dropped 7 bases and J dropped 5 bases, with 15 bases sitting between them. The germline V gene has CDR1 SQVTM and CDR2 ANQGSEA. Written as DNA, the CDR3 is TGCAGCGGCCTGGACAGTACTAACGAGCAGTACTTC. Translated: CSGLDSTNEQYF.